This T cell receptor (beta chain) was observed in a study of blood T cell repertoires in COVID-19. In the study overall: PBMCs, B-cell-depleted T cells, or T cells provided the cDNA or gDNA that made up the material.

This CDR3 is built from 14 residues. The V and J ends lost 1 base and 5 bases respectively, with 9 bases between them. CDR1 is LNHDA and CDR2 is SQIVND in the germline V gene (reference sequence). As handled by the study authors: It was from reference gene primer amplification that nucleated cell counts were estimated. TCRdb keeps only in-frame clones here, not all; method: immunoSEQ multiplex PCR. For V, J and clone size, that table is used; D and trimming come from the DNA. The sample carries 120,000 or so clones, 84% recorded once. The source of this sequence is a woman under 40 who had recovered from COVID-19. The chain uses TRBV19 and TRBJ1-5; maybe TRBD1 (6 bases). The specimen was peripheral blood. For the CDR3, the DNA is TGTGCCAGTAGTATAGTCAGGGGTGATCAGCCCCAGCATTTT. The encoded protein is CASSIVRGDQPQHF.